The rows below give T cell receptor beta chains drawn from one sample of a study of T cell responses to AZD1222 COVID-19 vaccine. The protocol was immunoSEQ multiplex PCR, while the TCRdb copy is restricted to in-frame clones and leaves out a portion. This repertoire shows more than 140,000 clones, about 91% found once; its top ten account for about 3.2%. The input for sequencing was peripheral blood, taken on day 0 of MenACWY control vaccination. Receptors originate from an adult in good health. CDR3s leave out the opening cysteine and the closing phenylalanine or tryptophan. A D gene is named only where the DNA matches it firmly. The size field is filled for only some rows; it gives once, few, many or a size class.

NA once TRBJ1-4 TRBV4-3 ASSQDGGFANEKLF
TRBD2 NA TRBJ2-3 TRBV18 ASSPNGVAGVSTDTQY
NA NA TRBJ1-4 TRBV29-1 SATGPTNEKLF
NA NA TRBJ2-1 TRBV29-1 SVEDLRRAGNEQF
TRBD1 NA TRBJ1-1 TRBV6-4 ASSDLQGTEAF
TRBD1 NA TRBJ1-2 TRBV3-1/TRBV3-2 ASSQAGTGTIHT
NA NA TRBJ2-1 TRBV4-3 ASSQDSGNEQF
TRBD2 NA TRBJ2-3 TRBV4-1 ASSQDGLAGSTQY
TRBD2 once TRBJ2-1 TRBV5-1 ASSSGRDYAEQF
NA NA TRBJ1-2 TRBV3-1/TRBV3-2 ASSSNAGGYT
NA NA TRBJ2-7 TRBV6-6 ASSYPDPWREQY
NA NA TRBJ2-3 TRBV7-2 ASRKLGDTDTQY
TRBD1 NA TRBJ2-3 TRBV7-2 ASSLDRGADTQY
NA NA TRBJ2-7 TRBV3-1/TRBV3-2 ASSQRDRAQY
NA NA TRBJ1-1 TRBV30 AWRKRDRRNTEAF
NA NA TRBJ1-5 TRBV20-1 SASRGQPQH
TRBD1 once TRBJ2-5 TRBV9 ASSVGTDQETQY
TRBD1 NA TRBJ1-1 TRBV11-3 ASSSGPRTGAKNTEAF
TRBD1 NA TRBJ1-1 TRBV11-3 ASSLQGGVTEAF
TRBD1 once TRBJ1-1 TRBV28 ASSLQGGTEAF
TRBD2 NA TRBJ2-4 TRBV5-6 ASSPLTSGLKNIQY
NA NA TRBJ2-7 TRBV6-6 ASSLGGEQY
NA NA TRBJ1-2 TRBV5-1 ASSLEVEGNYGYT
NA NA TRBJ2-1 TRBV24-1 ATGQSSYNEQF
NA NA TRBJ1-6 TRBV19 ASHQGRDSPLH
NA NA TRBJ1-2 TRBV24-1 ATSGNRADGYT
TRBD1 NA TRBJ2-7 TRBV7-6 ASSQPGQGGEQY
NA NA TRBJ2-1 TRBV12-3/TRBV12-4 ASSLGTNNEQF
NA NA TRBJ2-5 TRBV4-1 ASSHAETQY
NA NA TRBJ2-7 TRBV5-1 ASSLISGDEQY
NA NA TRBJ2-3 TRBV29-1 SVELGAERDTQY
TRBD1 NA TRBJ1-1 TRBV6-1 ASSEGAWTEAF
NA NA TRBJ1-1 TRBV30 AWIGRGTEAF
NA NA TRBJ2-7 TRBV4-1 ASSQDGSYEQY